This TCR beta chain was retrieved from a study of PD-L1 blockade in urothelial cancer. The length of the CDR3 is 14 residues. CDR1 is SGHNT and CDR2 is YYREEE in the germline V gene (reference sequence). With 0 bases removed from V and 0 bases from J, the gap between germline ends came to 6 bases. Concerning this clone: Other DNA sequences from this sample encode an identical CDR3 as well.

The assay was immunoSEQ multiplex PCR, and TCRdb's table has in-frame clones only and misses some. The sample records 35,000 to 55,000 clones, 85% to 90% being singletons. A total of 1 to 8 samples per patient were collected pretreatment and on-treatment. The chain uses TRBV5-4 and TRBJ1-1; D not certain. The origin of this receptor is a woman aged 55-70 years with urothelial cancer. Specimen: PBMCs, collected around atezolizumab (anti-PD-L1) treatment. DNA for the CDR3: TGTGCCAGCAGCTTGGTACACATGAACACTGAAGCTTTCTTT. Its translation: CASSLVHMNTEAFF. Looking up the rest from reference TRBV5-4 and TRBJ1-1 gives the full variable domain: ETGVTQSPTHLIKTRGQQVTLRCSSQSGHNTVSWYQQALGQGPQFIFQYYREEENGRGNFPPRFSGLQFPNYSSELNVNALELDDSALYLCASSLVHMNTEAFFGQGTRLTVV.